These 21 T cell receptor beta chains were all obtained from the same sample, sequenced in a study of T cells in Graves' hyperthyroidism and ophthalmopathy. It was RNA transcripts that yielded the amplified TCR beta CDR3 regions. TCR CDR3 underwent first-round RT-PCR with the HTBI primer set. TCRdb itself ran the multiplex PCR reads through MiXCR, one entry per CDR3 protein. Among around 200,000 distinct CDR3 sequences listed, more than 15% were seen once. Sequencing was done on a sample of blood. Receptor source: a woman in her 50s with Graves' hyperthyroidism.

This clonotype was counted at least ten times. This rearrangement joins TRBV7-8 to TRBJ2-7; 7 bases are shared with TRBD2. Germline-derived CDR1 and CDR2 are SGHVS and FQNEAQ. V lost 6 bases to trimming and J lost 3 bases; unmatched junction nucleotides: 17. This CDR3 is built from 17 residues. CDR3 loop: CASSSPPSGVSFYEQYF. Here the CDR3 DNA reads TGTGCCAGCAGTTCTCCTCCAAGCGGGGTGTCTTTCTACGAGCAGTACTTC.

V gene TRBV5-5 combines with J gene TRBJ2-7, with 9 bases identical to TRBD1. Looked up from germline, CDR1 is SGHKS and CDR2 is YYEKEE (reference sequence). V was pared by 5 bases and J by 6 bases, with 3 bases of the junction left unmatched. This CDR3 comprises 12 residues. CDR3: CASRPDRGEQYF. In nucleotides, the CDR3 is TGTGCCAGCAGACCGGACAGGGGCGAGCAGTACTTC.

By frequency in the sample, this clonotype is medium-sized. The rearrangement links TRBV6-1 to TRBJ2-2; 11 nucleotides match TRBD1. This CDR3 contains 14 residues. Per the germline V gene, CDR1 is MNHNS and CDR2 is SASEGT. V trimming: 9 bases; J trimming: 4 bases; junction bases outside the gene matches: 4. CDR3 amino acids: CASPGQGGTGELFF. The CDR3 DNA reads TGTGCCAGTCCGGGACAGGGGGGCACCGGGGAGCTGTTTTTT.

The chain is built from TRBV14 and TRBJ2-1, with unresolved D. This CDR3 contains 16 residues. V lost 0 bases to trimming and J lost 0 bases, with 9 bases between them. The germline gives CDR1 SGHDN, CDR2 FVKESK. The CDR3: CASSQDPARSYNEQFF. In DNA form, the CDR3 reads TGTGCCAGCAGCCAAGATCCGGCTCGCTCCTACAATGAGCAGTTCTTC. Using reference TRBV14 and TRBJ2-1 for the parts outside the CDR3, the full variable domain is EAGVTQFPSHSVIEKGQTVTLRCDPISGHDNLYWYRRVMGKEIKFLLHFVKESKQDESGMPNNRFLAERTGGTYSTLKVQPAELEDSGVYFCASSQDPARSYNEQFFGPGTRLTVL.

At least ten counts were recorded for this clonotype. The chain couples TRBV7-9 to TRBJ1-2; D perhaps matches TRBD1 (6 bases). V gave up 2 bases and J gave up 8 bases, with 18 bases separating them. Germline V gene lookup returns CDR1 SEHNR and CDR2 FQNEAQ (reference sequence). The CDR3 spans 15 residues. This CDR3 is CASSLPPDSLWGYTF. The CDR3 nucleotides are TGTGCCAGCAGCTTACCCCCGGACAGCCTCTGGGGCTACACCTTC.

This clonotype has ten or more counts. The chain recombines TRBV7-3 with TRBJ1-1; D might be TRBD1 (5 bases). Trimming cost V 2 bases and J 2 bases, with 12 bases left between them. Germline CDR1 is SGHTA and CDR2 is FQGTGA. The CDR3 is 15 residues long. The CDR3 nucleotides read TGTGCCAGCAGCTTACAAGGACACCCTAACACTGAAGCTTTCTTT. As protein: CASSLQGHPNTEAFF.

This clonotype appeared many times. The J gene is TRBJ1-2, the V gene TRBV7-9; no clear D gene. CDR1 and CDR2 (germline): SEHNR, FQNEAQ (reference sequence). The CDR3 is 12 amino acids. Trimming removed 0 bases from V and 5 bases from J, with 4 bases in between. In DNA, the CDR3 is TGTGCCAGCAGCTTAGCGACTTATGGCTACACCTTC. Protein: CASSLATYGYTF.

The rearrangement links TRBV9 to TRBJ1-3; D possibly corresponds to TRBD1 (5 bases). Germline V gene sequence: CDR1 SGDLS, CDR2 YYNGEE. V was clipped by 3 bases and J by 4 bases, with 11 bases between them. The CDR3 spans 14 residues. In DNA, the CDR3 is TGTGCCAGCAGCGCGGGGGGGGACGGAAACACCATATATTTT. As protein: CASSAGGDGNTIYF.

This clonotype was detected many times. The chain joins TRBV19 to TRBJ1-3; 8 bases fit TRBD1. This CDR3 contains 16 residues. The germline V gene has CDR1 LNHDA and CDR2 SQIVND (reference sequence). V shed 8 bases and J 4 bases; nucleotides not matched to a gene: 13. This CDR3 reads CASLGTATGEGNTIYF. DNA for the CDR3: TGTGCCAGTCTCGGCACGGCGACAGGGGAAGGAAACACCATATATTTT. Together with reference TRBV19 and TRBJ1-3, the CDR3 gives the full variable domain: DGGITQSPKYLFRKEGQNVTLSCEQNLNHDAMYWYRQDPGQGLRLIYYSQIVNDFQKGDIAEGYSVSREKKESFPLTVTSAQKNPTAFYLCASLGTATGEGNTIYFGEGSWLTVV.

This clonotype was detected many times. The V and J genes are TRBV20-1 and TRBJ2-4; D remains ambiguous. Deletions cut 3 bases from V and 0 bases from J, with 3 bases between. The V gene's germline CDR1 is DFQATT and CDR2 SNEGSKA (reference sequence). The CDR3 spans 12 residues. CDR3 residues: CSASLAKNIQYF. CDR3 sequence (DNA): TGCAGTGCTAGTCTAGCCAAAAACATTCAGTACTTC.

This clonotype was seen only a few times. V gene TRBV6-5 combines with J gene TRBJ1-5; 7 positions agree with TRBD1. CDR3 length: 15 residues. Germline V lookup: CDR1 MNHEY, CDR2 SVGAGI. V shed 5 bases, J shed 1 base, and the junction held 5 bases outside the gene matches. The CDR3 here is CASSHGTASNQPQHF. CDR3 nucleotide sequence: TGTGCCAGCAGTCATGGGACAGCAAGCAATCAGCCCCAGCATTTT.

This clonotype was picked up many times. This sequence joins TRBV11-2 and TRBJ1-5; possibly TRBD1 for D (5 bases). CDR1 is SGHAT and CDR2 is FQNNGV in the germline V gene. The CDR3 has 15 residues. Trimming pared 0 bases from V and 4 bases from J, leaving 10 bases between. CDR3 in DNA: TGTGCCAGCAGCTTAGACGGGGACCCAAATCAGCCCCAGCATTTT. It specifies CASSLDGDPNQPQHF.

In its sample, this clonotype was seen many times. V is TRBV6-2 or TRBV6-3 and J is TRBJ1-3; no clear D. This CDR3 has 16 residues. The germline V gene has CDR1 MNHEY and CDR2 SVGEGT. The germline V and J ends were trimmed by 5 bases and 0 bases, with 14 bases remaining between them. Here the CDR3 reads CASSHGGVPSGNTIYF. CDR3 DNA: TGTGCCAGCAGTCACGGCGGGGTGCCCTCTGGAAACACCATATATTTT.

The gene calls are TRBV19 and TRBJ2-1; perhaps TRBD1 as D (5 bases). Germline CDR1 reads LNHDA; CDR2 reads SQIVND (reference sequence). The germline V and J ends were trimmed by 3 bases and 14 bases, with 14 bases remaining between them. The CDR3 is made up of 12 amino acids. The CDR3, as DNA: TGTGCCAGTAGTATCCCAGGGAAAATGGAGTTCTTC. Translated: CASSIPGKMEFF. The variable domain in full, with the rest retrieved from reference TRBV19 and TRBJ2-1, is DGGITQSPKYLFRKEGQNVTLSCEQNLNHDAMYWYRQDPGQGLRLIYYSQIVNDFQKGDIAEGYSVSREKKESFPLTVTSAQKNPTAFYLCASSIPGKMEFFGPGTRLTVL.

This clonotype was recorded a few times. J is TRBJ1-2 and V is TRBV9; 8 bases are a match to TRBD1. After removal of 0 bases from V and 8 bases from J, the junction contained 6 bases not matched to a gene. The CDR3 totals 14 residues. Looked up from germline, CDR1 is SGDLS and CDR2 is YYNGEE. The CDR3 reads CASSVGQGRGGYTF. The CDR3 nucleotides read TGTGCCAGCAGCGTAGGACAGGGGAGGGGAGGCTACACCTTC.

The rearrangement joins TRBV4-1 to TRBJ1-5; D is possibly TRBD1 (6 bases). V lost 0 bases, J lost 7 bases, and 10 bases lay in between. The CDR3 has 14 amino acids. Germline loops: CDR1 MGHRA, CDR2 YSYEKL. CDR3 DNA: TGCGCCAGCAGCCAAGATCCAGGACAGCAGCCCCAGCATTTT. Its translation: CASSQDPGQQPQHF.

The sample holds many counts of this clonotype. The rearrangement links TRBV6-6 to TRBJ2-1; the D gene is possibly TRBD1 (6 bases). V dropped 2 bases and J dropped 1 base, with 6 bases sitting between them. The V gene's germline CDR1 is MNHNY and CDR2 SVGAGI (reference sequence). CDR3 length: 14 amino acids. The DNA of the CDR3 is TGTGCCAGCAGTTACAGGGGGTCCTACAATGAGCAGTTCTTC. It is translated as CASSYRGSYNEQFF.

This clonotype was seen a few times. The chain is built from TRBV19 and TRBJ1-1; possibly TRBD1 for D (6 bases). Per the germline V gene, CDR1 is LNHDA and CDR2 is SQIVND (reference sequence). The length of the CDR3 is 17 residues. V lost 6 bases and J lost 7, with 27 bases in between. The chain's CDR3 is CASRPGVQMVDMGEAFF. CDR3 sequence (DNA): TGTGCCAGTAGGCCAGGGGTCCAGATGGTCGATATGGGTGAAGCTTTCTTT.

This clonotype was detected many times. V and J are TRBV29-1 and TRBJ1-3; D ambiguous. CDR3 length: 13 amino acids. Per the germline V gene, CDR1 is SQVTM and CDR2 is ANQGSEA. V was clipped by 6 bases and J by 2 bases, with 11 bases between them. The CDR3: CSVEGPAGNTIYF. The CDR3 DNA sequence: TGCAGCGTGGAGGGCCCCGCTGGAAACACCATATATTTT.

The CDR3: CASIPIHRGRDTEAFF. Written as DNA, the CDR3 is TGTGCCAGTATCCCGATCCACAGGGGGCGTGACACTGAAGCTTTCTTT. This chain joins TRBV19 and TRBJ1-1, with TRBD1 matching over 9 bases. V was clipped by 7 bases and J by 3 bases; unmatched bases: 12. The CDR3 runs to 16 residues. Germline V gene lookup returns CDR1 LNHDA and CDR2 SQIVND (reference sequence).

In its sample, this clonotype was seen many times. The CDR3 loop reads CSARGPSGASGNEQFF. CDR3 bases: TGCAGTGCTAGAGGTCCTAGCGGGGCGTCTGGAAATGAGCAGTTCTTC. The chain recombines TRBV20-1 with TRBJ2-1, with TRBD2 identical over 9 bases. The CDR3 contains 16 residues. The germline V gene has CDR1 DFQATT and CDR2 SNEGSKA (reference sequence). V shed 1 base and J 7 bases; nucleotides not matched to a gene: 11.